The present TCR beta chain was sequenced within a study of tumour-infiltrating T cells in Burkitt lymphoma. Study-wide context: Overall and progression-free survival were predicted by productive clonality.

Profiling relied on immunoSEQ multiplex PCR, and the TCRdb table lists in-frame clones only, not all of them. The sample gives around 5,600 clones, less than 20% of which show up once; around 15% is in the top ten. Sequencing used tumor tissue. This clonotype was sampled from a human donor with diffuse large B-cell lymphoma.

The CDR3 loop reads CSATPGYEQYF. The DNA for the CDR3 is TGCAGTGCTACCCCCGGGTACGAGCAGTACTTC. The chain recombines TRBV20-1 with TRBJ2-7; D is unclear. This CDR3 region has 11 residues. Germline CDR1 is DFQATT and CDR2 is SNEGSKA (reference sequence). Between the trimmed V and J ends, which lost 4 bases and 4 bases, there was a span of 8 bases.